This TCR beta chain was retrieved from a study of early T cells in non-severe SARS-CoV-2 infection. TCRdb ran MiXCR on the 5' RACE reads and lists one entry per CDR3 protein. The table includes approximately 58,000 distinct CDR3 sequences, roughly 6.2% detected once. Many counts were recorded for this clonotype. CDR1 is SGHNT and CDR2 is YYREEE in the germline V gene (reference sequence). V was clipped by 0 bases and J by 8 bases, with 7 bases between them. The CDR3 extends over 12 amino acids. The chain carries TRBV5-4 and TRBJ2-3; D not resolved. Sequencing was performed on whole blood. This receptor was taken from an adult who was a healthcare worker with PCR-confirmed SARS-CoV-2 infection or an uninfected control (not recorded which). CDR3 DNA: TGTGCCAGCAGCTTGGCTCTTAGTACGCAGTATTTT. It codes for CASSLALSTQYF.